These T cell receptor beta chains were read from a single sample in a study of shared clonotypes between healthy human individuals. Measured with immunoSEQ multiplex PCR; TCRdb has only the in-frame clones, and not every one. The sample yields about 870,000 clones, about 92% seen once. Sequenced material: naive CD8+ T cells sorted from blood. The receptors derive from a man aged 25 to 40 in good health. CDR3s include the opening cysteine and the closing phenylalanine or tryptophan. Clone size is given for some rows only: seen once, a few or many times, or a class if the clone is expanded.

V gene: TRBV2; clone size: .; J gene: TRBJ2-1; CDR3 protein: CASTGASNEQFF
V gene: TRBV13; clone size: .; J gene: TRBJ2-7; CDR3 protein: CASSPRGLASYEQYF
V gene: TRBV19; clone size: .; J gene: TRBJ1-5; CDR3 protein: CASRRGGLKNQPQHF
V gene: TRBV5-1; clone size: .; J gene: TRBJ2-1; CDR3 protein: CASSLARGSSYNEQFF
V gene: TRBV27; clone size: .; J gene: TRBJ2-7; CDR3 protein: CASSPKITPSLAPDHYEQYF
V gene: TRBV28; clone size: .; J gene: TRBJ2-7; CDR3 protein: CASSQTGGRSGITYEQYF
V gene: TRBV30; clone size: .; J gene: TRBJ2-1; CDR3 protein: CAWNVGGIYNEQFF
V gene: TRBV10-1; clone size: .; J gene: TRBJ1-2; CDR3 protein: CASSPTGTYGYTF
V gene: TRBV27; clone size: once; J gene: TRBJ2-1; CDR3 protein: CASTTGLAGDNEQFF
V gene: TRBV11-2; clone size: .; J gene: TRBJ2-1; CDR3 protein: CASSLMGDTFSYNEQFF
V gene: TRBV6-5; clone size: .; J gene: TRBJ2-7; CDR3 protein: CASSSGTGGYEQYF
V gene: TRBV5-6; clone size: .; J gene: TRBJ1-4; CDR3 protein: CASSHGVGVTDEKLFF